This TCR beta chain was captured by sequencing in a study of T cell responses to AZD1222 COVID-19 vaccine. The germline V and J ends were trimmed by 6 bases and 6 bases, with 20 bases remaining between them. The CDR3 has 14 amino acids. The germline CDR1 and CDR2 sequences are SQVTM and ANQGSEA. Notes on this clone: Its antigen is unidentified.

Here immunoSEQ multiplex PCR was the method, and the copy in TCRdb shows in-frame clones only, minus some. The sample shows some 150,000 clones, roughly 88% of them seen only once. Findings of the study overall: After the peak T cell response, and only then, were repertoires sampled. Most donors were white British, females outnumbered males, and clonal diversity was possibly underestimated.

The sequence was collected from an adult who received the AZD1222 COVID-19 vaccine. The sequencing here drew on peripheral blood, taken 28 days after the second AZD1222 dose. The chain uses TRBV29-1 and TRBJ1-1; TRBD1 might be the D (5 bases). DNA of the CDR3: TGCAGCGTAGACGGACGGGGCCCCTCAGCTGAAGCTTTCTTT. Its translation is CSVDGRGPSAEAFF.